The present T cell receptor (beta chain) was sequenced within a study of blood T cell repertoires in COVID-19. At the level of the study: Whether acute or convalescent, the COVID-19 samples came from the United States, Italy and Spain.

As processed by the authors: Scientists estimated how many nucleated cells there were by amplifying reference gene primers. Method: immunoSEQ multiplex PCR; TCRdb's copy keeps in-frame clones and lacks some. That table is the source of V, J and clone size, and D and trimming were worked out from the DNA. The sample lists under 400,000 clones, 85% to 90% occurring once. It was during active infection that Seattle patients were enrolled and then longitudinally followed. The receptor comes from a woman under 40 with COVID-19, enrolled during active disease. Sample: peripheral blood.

CDR3 in DNA: TGTGCCAGCTCACGGACAGGGCAAGAGACCCAGTACTTC. This sequence encodes CASSRTGQETQYF. The rearrangement joins TRBV18 to TRBJ2-5, with 8 bases that match TRBD1. The CDR3 extends over 13 amino acids. Germline assignment: CDR1 KGHSH and CDR2 LQKENI. V shed 4 bases and J 2 bases; nucleotides not matched to a gene: 0.